This T cell receptor (beta chain) derives from a study of radiotherapy plus CTLA-4 blockade in lung cancer. Study details: Objective response rate was 18%; disease control rate, less than 40%. General study findings and limits: Researchers report tumor-derived TCR clones expanding in blood after radiotherapy plus ipilimumab.

This clone was picked up a small number of times. The antigen remains unidentified. The repertoire was sequenced with immunoSEQ multiplex PCR; TCRdb's copy has only in-frame clones and lacks some. The top ten hold about 14% of the sample, which has some 87,000 clones, approximately 83% seen once. Trimming took off 8 bases at V and 8 bases at J, with 9 bases between the two ends. Germline V gene sequence: CDR1 SEHNR, CDR2 FQNEAQ (reference sequence). The CDR3 sequence is 10 residues long. The chain combines TRBV7-9 with TRBJ1-2; D is possibly TRBD1 (6 bases). The source material was peripheral blood, sampled from a patient treated with radiotherapy plus ipilimumab. The sequence was obtained from a human donor with non-small cell lung cancer that progressed on radiotherapy plus ipilimumab. CDR3 sequence (DNA): TGTGCCAGCGGTGGGGGCGGCTACACCTTC. Encoded protein: CASGGGGYTF.